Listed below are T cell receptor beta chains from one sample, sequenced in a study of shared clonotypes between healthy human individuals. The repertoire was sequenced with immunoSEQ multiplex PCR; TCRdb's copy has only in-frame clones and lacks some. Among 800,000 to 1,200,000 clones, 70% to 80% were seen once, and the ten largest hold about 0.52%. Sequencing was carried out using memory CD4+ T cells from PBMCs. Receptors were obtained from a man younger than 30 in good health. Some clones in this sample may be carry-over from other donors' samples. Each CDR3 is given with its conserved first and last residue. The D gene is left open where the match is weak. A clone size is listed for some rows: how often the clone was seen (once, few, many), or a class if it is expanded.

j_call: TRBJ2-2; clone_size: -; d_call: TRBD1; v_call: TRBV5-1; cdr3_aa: CASSPPGQGGSGELFF; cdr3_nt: TGCGCCAGCAGCCCCCCGGGACAGGGAGGTTCCGGGGAGCTGTTTTTT
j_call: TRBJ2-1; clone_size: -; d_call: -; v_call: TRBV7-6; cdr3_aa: CASSLGPGSYNEQFF; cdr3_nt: TGTGCCAGCAGCTTAGGTCCGGGCTCCTACAATGAGCAGTTCTTC
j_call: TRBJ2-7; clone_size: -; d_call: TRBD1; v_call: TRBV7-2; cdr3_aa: CASSRDRGESYEQYF; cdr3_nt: TGTGCCAGCAGCCGAGACAGGGGTGAATCCTACGAGCAGTACTTC
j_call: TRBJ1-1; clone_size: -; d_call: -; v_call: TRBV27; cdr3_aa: CASRVDRPGTEAFF; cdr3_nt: TGTGCCAGCAGAGTCGACCGGCCGGGCACTGAAGCTTTCTTT
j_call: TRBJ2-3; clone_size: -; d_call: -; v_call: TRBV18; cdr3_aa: CASSLRDSPLYF; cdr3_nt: TGTGCCAGCTCCCTACGGGACTCCCCCTTGTATTTT
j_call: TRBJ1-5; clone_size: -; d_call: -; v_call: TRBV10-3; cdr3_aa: CAISEGQLNQPQHF; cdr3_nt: TGTGCCATCAGTGAGGGACAGTTAAATCAGCCCCAGCATTTT
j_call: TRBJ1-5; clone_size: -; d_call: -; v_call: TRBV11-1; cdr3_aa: CASSLDGGTQPQHF; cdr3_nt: TGTGCCAGCAGCTTAGACGGAGGGACTCAGCCCCAGCATTTT
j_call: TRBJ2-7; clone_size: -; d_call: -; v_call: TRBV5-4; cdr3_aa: CASRPTGFKEQYF; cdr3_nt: TGTGCCAGCAGGCCAACGGGGTTTAAAGAGCAGTACTTC
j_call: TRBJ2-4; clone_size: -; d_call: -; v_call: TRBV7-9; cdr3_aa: CASSLEQEKNIQYF; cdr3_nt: TGTGCCAGCAGCTTAGAACAGGAGAAAAACATTCAGTACTTC
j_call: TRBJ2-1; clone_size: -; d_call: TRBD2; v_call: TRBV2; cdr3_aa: CASSPGTSFNEQFF; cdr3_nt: TGTGCCAGCAGCCCCGGGACTAGTTTCAATGAGCAGTTCTTC
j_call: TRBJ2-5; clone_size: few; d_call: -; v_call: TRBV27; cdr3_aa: CASSFRRGETQYF; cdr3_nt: TGTGCCAGCAGTTTTCGGAGGGGAGAGACCCAGTACTTC
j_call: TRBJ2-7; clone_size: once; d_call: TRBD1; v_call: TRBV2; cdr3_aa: CAGSYDRVGSYEQYF; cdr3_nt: TGTGCCGGATCTTATGACAGGGTGGGGTCCTACGAGCAGTACTTC
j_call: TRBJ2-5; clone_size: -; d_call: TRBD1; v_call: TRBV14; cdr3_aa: CASSQNAGGWETQYF; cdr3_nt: TGTGCCAGCAGCCAAAATGCAGGGGGCTGGGAGACCCAGTACTTC
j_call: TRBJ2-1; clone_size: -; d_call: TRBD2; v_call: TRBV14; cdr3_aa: CASSQALAGYNEQFF; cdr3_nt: TGTGCCAGCAGCCAAGCACTAGCGGGCTACAATGAGCAGTTCTTC
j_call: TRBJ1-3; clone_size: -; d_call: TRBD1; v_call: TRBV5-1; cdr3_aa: CASSLDRGNTIYF; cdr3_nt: TGCGCCAGCAGCTTGGACAGGGGTAACACCATATATTTT